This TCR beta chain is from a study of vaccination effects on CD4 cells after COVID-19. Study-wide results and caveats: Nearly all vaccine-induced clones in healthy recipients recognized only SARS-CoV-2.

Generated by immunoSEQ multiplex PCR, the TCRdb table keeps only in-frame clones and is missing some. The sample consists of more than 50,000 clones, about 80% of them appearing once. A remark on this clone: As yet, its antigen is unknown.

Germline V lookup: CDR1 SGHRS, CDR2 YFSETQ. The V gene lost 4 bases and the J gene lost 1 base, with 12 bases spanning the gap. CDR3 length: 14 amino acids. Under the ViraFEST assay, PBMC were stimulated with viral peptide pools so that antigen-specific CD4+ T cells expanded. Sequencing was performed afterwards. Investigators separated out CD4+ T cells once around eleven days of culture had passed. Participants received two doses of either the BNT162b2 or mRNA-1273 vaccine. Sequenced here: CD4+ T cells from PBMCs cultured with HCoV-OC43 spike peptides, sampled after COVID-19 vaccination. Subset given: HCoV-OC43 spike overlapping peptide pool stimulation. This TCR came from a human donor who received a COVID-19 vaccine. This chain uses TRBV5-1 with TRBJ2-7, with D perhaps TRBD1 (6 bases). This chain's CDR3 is CASSPSGASYEQYV. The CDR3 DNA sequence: TGCGCCAGCAGCCCGTCAGGGGCTTCCTACGAGCAGTACGTC.